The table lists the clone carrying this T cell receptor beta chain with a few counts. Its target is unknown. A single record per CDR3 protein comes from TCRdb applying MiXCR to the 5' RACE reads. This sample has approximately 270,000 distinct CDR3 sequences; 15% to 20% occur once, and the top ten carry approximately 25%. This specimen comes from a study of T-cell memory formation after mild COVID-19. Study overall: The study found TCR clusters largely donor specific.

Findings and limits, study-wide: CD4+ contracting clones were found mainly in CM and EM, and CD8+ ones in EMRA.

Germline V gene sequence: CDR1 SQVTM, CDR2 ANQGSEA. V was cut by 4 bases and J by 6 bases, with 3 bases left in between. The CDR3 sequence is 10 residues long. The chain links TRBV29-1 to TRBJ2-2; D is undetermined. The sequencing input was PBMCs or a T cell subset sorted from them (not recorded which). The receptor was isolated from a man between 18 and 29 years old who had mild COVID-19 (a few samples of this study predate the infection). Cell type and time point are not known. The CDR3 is CSVVSGELFF. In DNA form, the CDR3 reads TGCAGCGTTGTGTCCGGGGAGCTGTTTTTT.